These 11 T cell receptor beta chains were sequenced from one sample in a study of glioma-infiltrating T cells. Using RNA template, CDR3s of TCR alpha and beta were amplified with iRepertoire arm-PCR. A single record per CDR3 protein comes from TCRdb applying MiXCR to the multiplex PCR reads. The table shows under 150,000 distinct CDR3 sequences, with under 30% occurring only once. The sample taken for sequencing was glioma tissue, nonneoplastic brain tissue, or PBMCs (not recorded which). Receptor source: a human donor with low-grade glioma or glioblastoma, undergoing nonglioma brain surgery, or in good health (not recorded which).

The rearrangement joins TRBV12-3 or TRBV12-4 to TRBJ2-5; 7 bases fit TRBD2. Germline trimming cut 10 bases from V and 2 bases from J; bases unmatched to any gene: 7. This CDR3 has 13 residues. The CDR3 loop reads CATSGAVQETQYF. Here the CDR3 DNA reads TGTGCCACCAGCGGGGCGGTACAAGAGACCCAGTACTTC.

About this clonotype: This may be a read error: a much more frequent sequence differs by one nucleotide. No conserved phenylalanine or tryptophan is present at the end of the CDR3, so a read error is the likely explanation. The rearrangement joins TRBV20-1 to TRBJ1-5; D remains ambiguous. Germline loops: CDR1 DFQATT, CDR2 SNEGSKA (reference sequence). V lost 6 bases to trimming and J lost 4 bases, with 13 bases between them. CDR3 length equals 13 residues. CDR3 sequence: CSASGRTNQPQHL. As DNA, the CDR3 is TGCAGTGCCAGTGGTCGGACTAATCAGCCCCAGCATCTT.

This sequence joins TRBV10-3 and TRBJ1-2; no definite D call. There are 12 residues in the CDR3. Between the trimmed V and J ends, which lost 6 bases and 5 bases, there was a span of 10 bases. Germline V gives CDR1 ENHRY, CDR2 SYGVKD. Written as DNA, the CDR3 is TGTGCCATCAGCGCGGGAACTTATGGCTACACCTTC. Translated: CAISAGTYGYTF.

J is TRBJ2-2 and V is TRBV7-9; D call uncertain. V dropped 5 bases and J dropped 0 bases, with 16 bases sitting between them. CDR1 and CDR2 from the germline V gene are SEHNR and FQNEAQ (reference sequence). The CDR3 contains 17 residues. CDR3 DNA sequence: TGTGCCAGCAGCCCGCGGTCGTCGCCTGCGAACACCGGGGAGCTGTTTTTT. This gives the protein CASSPRSSPANTGELFF.

The sample holds many counts of this clonotype. The rearrangement joins TRBV6-1 to TRBJ1-5; 8 bases fit TRBD1. The V and J ends lost 6 bases and 6 bases, in that order; junction bases with no gene match: 7. This CDR3 comprises 14 residues. CDR1 MNHNS and CDR2 SASEGT come from the germline V gene. CDR3 sequence (DNA): TGTGCCAGCAGACAAGGGACAGGAGGTCAGCCCCAGCATTTT. The encoded protein is CASRQGTGGQPQHF.

This clonotype was detected a few times. V gene TRBV12-3 or TRBV12-4 combines with J gene TRBJ2-1, with TRBD1 matching over 9 bases. J was trimmed by 8 bases and V by 5 bases; bases with no gene match: 4. This CDR3 region has 13 residues. CDR3 amino acids: CASSPGQGDEQFF. For the CDR3, the DNA is TGTGCCAGCAGTCCGGGACAGGGCGATGAGCAGTTCTTC.

This clonotype was seen more than once but under ten times. The V gene is TRBV27, the J gene TRBJ2-1; D is possibly TRBD1 (5 bases). Germline V gene lookup returns CDR1 MNHEY and CDR2 SMNVEV (reference sequence). The V gene lost 5 bases and the J gene lost 10 bases, with 18 bases spanning the gap. This CDR3 is 14 amino acids long. CDR3 protein: CASSPLWQGYEQFF. The DNA for the CDR3 is TGTGCCAGCAGTCCTCTTTGGCAGGGCTACGAGCAGTTCTTC.

The sample holds a few counts of this clonotype. The chain employs TRBV24-1 and TRBJ2-2; D remains unclear. V shed 0 bases and J shed 1 base, with 8 bases lying between them. The CDR3 runs 16 residues. Per germline, CDR1 KGHDR and CDR2 SFDVKD. The CDR3 here is CATSDLRVKNTGELFF. The CDR3 DNA follows: TGTGCCACCAGTGATTTGCGCGTAAAGAACACCGGGGAGCTGTTTTTT.

This clonotype has a handful of counts. V is TRBV6-4 and J is TRBJ2-1; D not certain. The V gene lost 6 bases and the J gene lost 0 bases, with 12 bases spanning the gap. The CDR3 totals 15 residues. Germline lookup yields CDR1 MRHNA and CDR2 SNTAGT. The CDR3 DNA reads TGTGCCAGCAGCCTCACCTCGGGCTCCTACAATGAGCAGTTCTTC. It encodes CASSLTSGSYNEQFF.

This clonotype showed up many times. The genes are TRBV6-1 and TRBJ2-3; 7 nucleotides agree with TRBD1. Unmatched junction bases numbered 12, after V lost 7 bases and J lost 2 bases. Germline V CDR1 and CDR2: MNHNS, SASEGT. The CDR3 sequence is 16 residues long. In nucleotides, the CDR3 is TGTGCCAGCATCAGAACCCCCAGGGGGACCACAGATACGCAGTATTTT. Translating it yields CASIRTPRGTTDTQYF.

This chain links TRBV20-1 with TRBJ1-1, with 7 bases lining up with TRBD1. CDR3 length: 14 residues. V trimming: 5 bases; J trimming: 0 bases; junction bases outside the gene matches: 6. The germline V gene encodes CDR1 DFQATT and CDR2 SNEGSKA (reference sequence). CDR3 sequence (DNA): TGCAGTGCTCGACAGGGCCAAATGAACACTGAAGCTTTCTTT. Its translation: CSARQGQMNTEAFF.